One T cell receptor beta chain is described in this entry. Its antigen is undetermined. Distinct nucleotide sequences in the sample also encode this CDR3. TCRdb keeps only in-frame clones here, not all; method: immunoSEQ multiplex PCR. The sample contains more than 60,000 clones, 70% to 90% of which appear only once. This record belongs to a study of lymphopenia after photon versus proton radiotherapy. Study observations and caveats: Post-nadir TCR diversity decline inversely tracked overall survival among those who died. Photon-treated patients lost naive T cells and TCR diversity; proton-treated stayed stable. Post-nadir diversity loss with photons came from oligoclonal expansion, particularly CD8+ Temra cells. Survival link was tested only in deceased patients; proton benefit remains a possibility.

V lost 8 bases, J lost 1 base, and 13 bases lay in between. The CDR3 length is 14 residues. Germline assignment: CDR1 KGHSH and CDR2 LQKENI. This receptor was taken from a middle-aged man with gastric cancer. The chain is built from TRBV18 and TRBJ2-3, with D perhaps TRBD1 (6 bases). Sample: peripheral blood, taken from a patient treated with photon-based radiotherapy. CDR3 region: CASAPGAGTDTQYF. CDR3 DNA sequence: TGTGCCAGCGCCCCAGGGGCTGGCACAGATACGCAGTATTTT.